These 9 T cell receptor beta chains were sequenced from one sample in a study of blood T cells in healthy people across ages (dated by TCRdb to between 2015 and 2017). Library preparation was by 5' RACE. For sequencing, an Illumina HiSeq 2500 was employed. A second PCR of roughly 7 to 11 cycles was performed with a sample-barcoded 5' primer and a J-beta primer mix. TCRdb's own reprocessing of the public reads used fastp at Q25 and MiXCR and kept productive beta chains. Entries that share a CDR3 protein sequence are merged under the most common genes and DNA. Across this sample there are hundreds of thousands of distinct CDR3 sequences, with around 45% seen only once. The ten biggest clones cover nearly 20% of the sample. The specimen was blood. The source of these receptors is a man in his sixties in good health.

This clonotype was picked up a small number of times. The rearrangement uses TRBV7-9 and TRBJ2-3; D unclear. The CDR3 sequence is 16 residues long. V was pared by 1 base and J by 0 bases, with 11 bases between. The germline V gene encodes CDR1 SEHNR and CDR2 FQNEAQ (reference sequence). The CDR3 loop reads CASSLGATLSTDTQYF. The CDR3 nucleotides read TGTGCCAGCAGCTTAGGGGCTACCCTGAGCACAGATACGCAGTATTTT.

The V and J genes are TRBV6-5 and TRBJ2-7; no definite D call. Trimming stripped 0 bases from V and 0 bases from J, with 9 bases between. The CDR3 runs 15 residues. In germline, CDR1 is MNHEY, CDR2 SVGAGI. The CDR3 bases are TGTGCCAGCAGTTACTCGATCGCTAGCTCCTACGAGCAGTACTTC. This sequence encodes CASSYSIASSYEQYF.

This clonotype was seen repeatedly, ten times or more. The chain has TRBV29-1 and TRBJ2-7, with 7 bases lining up with TRBD1. V trimming: 0 bases; J trimming: 7 bases; junction bases outside the gene matches: 3. This CDR3 comprises 12 residues. CDR1 and CDR2 from the germline V gene are SQVTM and ANQGSEA. DNA of the CDR3: TGCAGCGTTGAAGAAGGGGGCCAGGAGCAGTACTTC. Translating it yields CSVEEGGQEQYF.

V is TRBV7-2 and J is TRBJ2-3; D gene ambiguous. V gave up 5 bases and J gave up 2 bases, with 8 bases separating them. This CDR3 has 13 residues. The V gene's germline CDR1 is SGHTA and CDR2 FQGNSA. CDR3 amino acids: CASSRWPTDTQYF. In DNA, the CDR3 is TGTGCCAGCAGCAGATGGCCCACAGATACGCAGTATTTT.

This chain links TRBV9 with TRBJ2-5; TRBD1 agrees at 11 bases. Germline V gives CDR1 SGDLS, CDR2 YYNGEE. Trimming at V came to 1 base and at J to 5 bases, leaving 4 bases not matched to a gene. This CDR3 region has 15 residues. Here the CDR3 DNA reads TGTGCCAGCAGCGTACGGACAGGGGGCATGGAGACCCAGTACTTC. Translated, it gives CASSVRTGGMETQYF.

The chain recombines TRBV2 with TRBJ2-7; D possibly corresponds to TRBD1 (6 bases). CDR3 size: 13 residues. V was trimmed by 8 bases and J by 3 bases, leaving 14 bases between them. The V gene's germline CDR1 is SNHLY and CDR2 FYNNEI. This CDR3 reads CASVNPQGYEQYF. CDR3 DNA: TGTGCCAGCGTTAATCCACAGGGCTACGAGCAGTACTTC.

The chain links TRBV5-1 to TRBJ1-4, with no clear D. The V end lost 0 bases, the J end lost 7 bases, and 7 bases lay between the germline ends. The CDR3 has 13 residues. Per germline, CDR1 SGHRS and CDR2 YFSETQ. The chain's CDR3 is CASSLAPIEKLFF. CDR3 DNA sequence: TGCGCCAGCAGCTTGGCTCCGATTGAAAAACTGTTTTTT.

This chain links TRBV20-1 with TRBJ2-1, with 11 bases fitting TRBD2. Gene TRBJ2-7 matches the end of the DNA better, so the J call may be wrong. Looked up from germline, CDR1 is DFQATT and CDR2 is SNEGSKA (reference sequence). This CDR3 comprises 18 residues. The DNA of the CDR3 is TGCAGTGCTAGGGAACTAGCGGGGGCCAAGGGCTCCTACAATGAGCAGTACTTC. Residues: CSARELAGAKGSYNEQYF.

On this clonotype itself: A much larger clone lies one base from this, so it may be a read error. This sequence joins TRBV7-2 and TRBJ2-4, with a possible D match to TRBD1 (6 bases). Germline V gene data show CDR1 as SGHTA and CDR2 as FQGNSA. The CDR3 consists of 13 residues. Trimming shortened V by 3 bases and J by 13 bases, and 16 bases separated the two germline ends. CDR3 sequence reads: CASSFWGPHKQYF. In DNA form, the CDR3 reads TGTGCCAGCAGCTTTTGGGGGCCCCACAAGCAGTACTTC.